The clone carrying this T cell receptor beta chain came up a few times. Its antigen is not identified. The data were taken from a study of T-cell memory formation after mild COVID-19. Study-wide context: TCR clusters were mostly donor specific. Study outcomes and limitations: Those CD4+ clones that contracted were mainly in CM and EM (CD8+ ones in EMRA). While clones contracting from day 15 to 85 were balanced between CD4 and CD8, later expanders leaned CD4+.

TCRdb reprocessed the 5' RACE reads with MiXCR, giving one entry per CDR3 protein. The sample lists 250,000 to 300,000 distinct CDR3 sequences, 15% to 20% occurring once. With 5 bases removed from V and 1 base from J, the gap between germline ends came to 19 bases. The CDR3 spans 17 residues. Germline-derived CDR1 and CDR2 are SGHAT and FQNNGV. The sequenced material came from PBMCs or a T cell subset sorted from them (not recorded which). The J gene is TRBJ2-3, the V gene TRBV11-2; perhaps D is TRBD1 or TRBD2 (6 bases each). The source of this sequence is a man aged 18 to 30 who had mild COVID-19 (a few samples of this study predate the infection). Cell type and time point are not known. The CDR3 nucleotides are TGTGCCAGCAGCCCTCCTGAGAGGGGGGCCGGCACAGATACGCAGTATTTT. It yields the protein CASSPPERGAGTDTQYF.